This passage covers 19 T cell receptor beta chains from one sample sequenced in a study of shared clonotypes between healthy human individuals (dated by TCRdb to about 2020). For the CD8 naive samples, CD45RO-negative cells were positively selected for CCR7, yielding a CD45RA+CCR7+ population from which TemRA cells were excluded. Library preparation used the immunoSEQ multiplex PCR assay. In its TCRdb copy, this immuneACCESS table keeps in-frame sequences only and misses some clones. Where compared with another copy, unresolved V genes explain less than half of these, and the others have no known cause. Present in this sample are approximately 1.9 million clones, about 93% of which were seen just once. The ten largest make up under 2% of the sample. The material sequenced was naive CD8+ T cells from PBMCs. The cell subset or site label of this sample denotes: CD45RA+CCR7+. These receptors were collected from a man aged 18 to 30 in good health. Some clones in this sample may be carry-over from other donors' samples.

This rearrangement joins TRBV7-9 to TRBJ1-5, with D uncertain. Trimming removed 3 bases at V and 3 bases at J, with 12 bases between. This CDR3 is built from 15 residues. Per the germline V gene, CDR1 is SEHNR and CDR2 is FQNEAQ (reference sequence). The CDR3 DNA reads TGTGCCAGCAGCTTTGGGGAAGTTGACAATCAGCCCCAGCATTTT. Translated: CASSFGEVDNQPQHF.

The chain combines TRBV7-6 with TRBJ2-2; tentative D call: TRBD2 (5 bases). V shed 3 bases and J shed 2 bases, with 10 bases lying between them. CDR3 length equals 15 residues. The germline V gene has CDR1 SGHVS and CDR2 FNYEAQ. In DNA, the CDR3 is TGTGCCAGCAGCTTTCGGACTTCAAACACCGGGGAGCTGTTTTTT. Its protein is CASSFRTSNTGELFF.

The CDR3 DNA follows: TGTGCCAGCAGCGTAGGATTTGGGGGGAACTATGGCTACACCTTC. This translates into CASSVGFGGNYGYTF. This rearrangement joins TRBV9 to TRBJ1-2; weak D call: TRBD1 (5 bases). Per germline, CDR1 SGDLS and CDR2 YYNGEE. The V end was cut by 0 bases, the J end by 2 bases, with 11 bases between. The CDR3 loop spans 15 amino acids.

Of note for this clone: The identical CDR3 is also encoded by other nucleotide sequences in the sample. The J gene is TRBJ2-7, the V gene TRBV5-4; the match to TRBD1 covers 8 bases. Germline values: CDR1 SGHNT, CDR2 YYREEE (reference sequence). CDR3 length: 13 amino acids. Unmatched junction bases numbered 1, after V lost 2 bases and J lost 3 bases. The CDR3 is CASSLDRGYEQYF. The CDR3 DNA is TGTGCCAGCAGCTTAGACAGGGGCTACGAGCAGTACTTC.

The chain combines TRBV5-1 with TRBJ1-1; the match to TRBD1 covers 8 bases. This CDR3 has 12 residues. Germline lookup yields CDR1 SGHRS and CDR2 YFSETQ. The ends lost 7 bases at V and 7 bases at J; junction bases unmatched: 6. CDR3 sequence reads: CASQTGASEAFF. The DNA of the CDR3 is TGCGCCAGCCAGACAGGGGCCAGTGAAGCTTTCTTT.

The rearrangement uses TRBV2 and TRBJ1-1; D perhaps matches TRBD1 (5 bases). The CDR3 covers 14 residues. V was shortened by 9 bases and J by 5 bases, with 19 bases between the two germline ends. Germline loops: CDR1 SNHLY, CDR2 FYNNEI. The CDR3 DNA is TGTGCCAGGCCTCGGAGGGGCGGGGAGACTGAAGCTTTCTTT. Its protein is CARPRRGGETEAFF.

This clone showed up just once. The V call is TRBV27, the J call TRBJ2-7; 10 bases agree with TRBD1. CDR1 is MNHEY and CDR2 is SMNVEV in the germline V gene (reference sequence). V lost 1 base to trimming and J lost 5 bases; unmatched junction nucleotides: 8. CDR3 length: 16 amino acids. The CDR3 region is CASSLLMGQGSHEQYF. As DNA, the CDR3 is TGTGCCAGCAGTTTATTAATGGGACAGGGGTCCCACGAGCAGTACTTC.

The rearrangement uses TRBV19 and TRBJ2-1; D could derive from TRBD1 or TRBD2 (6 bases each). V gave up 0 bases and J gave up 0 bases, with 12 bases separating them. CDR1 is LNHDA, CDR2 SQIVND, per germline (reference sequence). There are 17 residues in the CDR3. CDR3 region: CASSIDRGPSSYNEQFF. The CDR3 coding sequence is TGTGCCAGTAGTATAGATCGGGGGCCGAGCTCCTACAATGAGCAGTTCTTC.

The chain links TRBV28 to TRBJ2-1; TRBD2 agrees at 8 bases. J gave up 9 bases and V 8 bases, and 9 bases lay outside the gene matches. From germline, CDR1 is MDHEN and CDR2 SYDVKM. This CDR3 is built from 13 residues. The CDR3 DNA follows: TGTGCCAGCGCGGGACTAGTCTCTGGTGAGCAGTTCTTC. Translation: CASAGLVSGEQFF.

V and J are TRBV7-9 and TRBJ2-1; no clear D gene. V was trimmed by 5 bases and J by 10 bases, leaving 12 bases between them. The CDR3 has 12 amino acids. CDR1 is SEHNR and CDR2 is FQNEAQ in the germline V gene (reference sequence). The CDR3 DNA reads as TGTGCCAGCAGCCATCGCGTAGGCGAGCAGTTCTTC. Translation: CASSHRVGEQFF.

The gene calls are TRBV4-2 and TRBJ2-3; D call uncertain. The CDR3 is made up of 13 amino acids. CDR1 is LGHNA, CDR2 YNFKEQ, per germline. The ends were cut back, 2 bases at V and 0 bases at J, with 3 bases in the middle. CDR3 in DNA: TGTGCCAGCAGCCAAAGGAGCACAGATACGCAGTATTTT. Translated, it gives CASSQRSTDTQYF.

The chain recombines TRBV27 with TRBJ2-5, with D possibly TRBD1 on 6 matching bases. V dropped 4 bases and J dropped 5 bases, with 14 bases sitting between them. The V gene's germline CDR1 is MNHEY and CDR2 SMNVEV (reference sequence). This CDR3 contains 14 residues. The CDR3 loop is CASSSRDNSETQYF. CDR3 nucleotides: TGTGCCAGCAGTTCCCGGGACAATTCGGAGACCCAGTACTTC.

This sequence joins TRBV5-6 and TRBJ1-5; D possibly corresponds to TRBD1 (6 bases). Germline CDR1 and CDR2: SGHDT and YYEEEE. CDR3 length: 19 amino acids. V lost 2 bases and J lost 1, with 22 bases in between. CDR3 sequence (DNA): TGTGCCAGCAGCTTTCAACAGGGCGCCCAAGGTCGAAGCAATCAGCCCCAGCATTTT. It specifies CASSFQQGAQGRSNQPQHF.

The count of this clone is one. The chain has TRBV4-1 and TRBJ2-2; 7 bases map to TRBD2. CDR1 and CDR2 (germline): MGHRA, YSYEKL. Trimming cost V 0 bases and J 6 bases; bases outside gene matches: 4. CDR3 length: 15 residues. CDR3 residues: CASSQEGRAAGELFF. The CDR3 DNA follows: TGCGCCAGCAGCCAAGAGGGGAGGGCAGCCGGGGAGCTGTTTTTT.

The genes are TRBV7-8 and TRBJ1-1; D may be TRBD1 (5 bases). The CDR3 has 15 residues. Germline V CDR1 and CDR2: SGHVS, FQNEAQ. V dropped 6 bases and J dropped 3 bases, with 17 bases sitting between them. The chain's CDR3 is CASRQGAGGDTEAFF. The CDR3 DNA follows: TGTGCCAGCAGACAAGGGGCAGGAGGGGACACTGAAGCTTTCTTT.

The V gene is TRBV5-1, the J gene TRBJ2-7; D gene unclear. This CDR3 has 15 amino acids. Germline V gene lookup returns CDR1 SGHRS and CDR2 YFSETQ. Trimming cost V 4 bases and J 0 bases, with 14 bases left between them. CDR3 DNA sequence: TGCGCCAGCAGCCTAATGGAGCAGCACTCCTACGAGCAGTACTTC. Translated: CASSLMEQHSYEQYF.

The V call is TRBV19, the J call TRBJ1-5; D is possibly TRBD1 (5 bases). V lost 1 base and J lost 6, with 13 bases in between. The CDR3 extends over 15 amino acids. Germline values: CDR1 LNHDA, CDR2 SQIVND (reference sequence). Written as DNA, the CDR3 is TGTGCCAGTAGTATAGTGGGGCCCCAGGGTCAGCCCCAGCATTTT. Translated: CASSIVGPQGQPQHF.

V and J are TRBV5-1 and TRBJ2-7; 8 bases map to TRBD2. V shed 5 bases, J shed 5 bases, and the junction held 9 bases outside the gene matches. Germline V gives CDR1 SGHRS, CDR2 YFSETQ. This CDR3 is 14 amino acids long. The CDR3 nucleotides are TGCGCCAGCAGTAGCGGGGCTTATTTTGACGAGCAGTACTTC. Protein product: CASSSGAYFDEQYF.

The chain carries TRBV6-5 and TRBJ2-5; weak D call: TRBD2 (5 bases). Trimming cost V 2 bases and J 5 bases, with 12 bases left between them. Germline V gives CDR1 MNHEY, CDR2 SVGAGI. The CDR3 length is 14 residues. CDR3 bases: TGTGCCAGCAGTTACGAACCTCGCGGGGAGACCCAGTACTTC. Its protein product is CASSYEPRGETQYF.